These 16 T cell receptor beta chains came from one sample sequenced in a study of beta chain features in type 1 diabetes. These receptors have no identified antigens. General observations from the study: For Type 1 diabetes patients, all four CD4+ subsets carried TCRB CDR3s that were moderately but significantly shorter.

The authors reverse transcribed all of the isolated RNA, so sequencing captured expressed TCRB transcripts. Assay: immunoSEQ multiplex PCR; the TCRdb copy retains only in-frame clones and omits some. The sample records about 30,000 clones, roughly 50% being singletons. Specimen: Tregs from blood. These receptor sequences come from a woman aged 18-35 years with type 1 diabetes.

The chain's CDR3 is CASSERQAGTGELFF. CDR3 DNA sequence: TGCGCCAGCAGTGAGAGACAGGCGGGCACCGGGGAGCTGTTTTTT. The chain combines TRBV10-1 with TRBJ2-2, with D possibly TRBD1 on 6 matching bases. The CDR3 is made up of 15 amino acids. The germline V gene encodes CDR1 WNHNN and CDR2 SYGVQD (reference sequence). V was cut by 2 bases and J by 4 bases, with 11 bases left in between.

The CDR3 DNA sequence: TGTGCCTGGAGTCCTCCGGGACTAGTGGCCCGGGATACGCAGTATTTT. The encoded protein is CAWSPPGLVARDTQYF. The chain carries TRBV30 and TRBJ2-3, with 8 bases identical to TRBD2. The junction had 13 bases not matched to a gene; V was cut back by 2 bases and J by 6 bases. The CDR3 loop spans 16 amino acids. In germline, CDR1 is GTSNPN, CDR2 SVGIG (reference sequence).

This chain links TRBV6-1 with TRBJ1-1; possibly TRBD1 for D (5 bases). V was cut by 3 bases and J by 4 bases, with 12 bases left in between. The length of the CDR3 is 14 residues. The V gene's germline CDR1 is MNHNS and CDR2 SASEGT. The DNA of the CDR3 is TGTGCCAGCAGTGACCAGGGCGGCAGCACTGAAGCTTTCTTT. Translated: CASSDQGGSTEAFF.

CDR3 in amino acids: CASSLQGDLYVRQFF. The DNA of the CDR3 is TGTGCCAGCAGTTTACAGGGGGATTTGTACGTTAGGCAGTTCTTC. J is TRBJ2-1 and V is TRBV6-1; 8 bases map to TRBD1. CDR3 length: 15 amino acids. In germline, CDR1 is MNHNS, CDR2 SASEGT. The junction had 15 bases not matched to a gene; V was cut back by 5 bases and J by 12 bases.

The chain employs TRBV5-1 and TRBJ1-2; D not resolved. Trimming stripped 2 bases from V and 2 bases from J, with 4 bases between. The length of the CDR3 is 12 residues. Germline CDR1 SGHRS, CDR2 YFSETQ. The CDR3 is CASSLQNYGYTF. CDR3 DNA sequence: TGCGCCAGCAGCTTACAAAACTATGGCTACACCTTC.

V is TRBV29-1 and J is TRBJ2-6; TRBD2 might be the D (6 bases). The V gene lost 7 bases and the J gene lost 9 bases, with 13 bases spanning the gap. Per the germline V gene, CDR1 is SQVTM and CDR2 is ANQGSEA. This CDR3 has 12 amino acids. In nucleotides, the CDR3 is TGCAGCGGGGGTGGGGGAGGCAACGTCCTGACTTTC. It codes for CSGGGGGNVLTF.

This chain connects TRBV28 to TRBJ2-5; D perhaps matches TRBD1 (6 bases). The CDR3 runs 15 residues. Trimming pared 5 bases from V and 2 bases from J, leaving 15 bases between. CDR1 MDHEN and CDR2 SYDVKM come from the germline V gene. The CDR3 DNA sequence: TGTGCCAGCAGTATTACTACAGGGTTTCAAGAGACCCAGTACTTC. It translates to CASSITTGFQETQYF.

J is TRBJ1-1 and V is TRBV7-8, with D perhaps matching TRBD1 (5 bases). V lost 4 bases and J 4 bases, leaving 13 bases between the germline ends. This CDR3 is built from 14 residues. Germline CDR1 reads SGHVS; CDR2 reads FQNEAQ. CDR3 coding DNA: TGTGCCAGCAGCTCCCGGCGGGGCGTCACTGAAGCTTTCTTT. Its translation is CASSSRRGVTEAFF.

This rearrangement joins TRBV29-1 to TRBJ2-3; 7 bases are a match to TRBD1. The CDR3 sequence is 13 residues long. CDR1 is SQVTM and CDR2 is ANQGSEA in the germline V gene. V shed 8 bases, J shed 4 bases, and the junction held 9 bases outside the gene matches. CDR3 region: CSIRQGAADTQYF. CDR3 nucleotides: TGCAGCATCCGACAGGGCGCCGCAGATACGCAGTATTTT.

The genes are TRBV7-6 and TRBJ1-3; the D is unclear. Trimming cost V 4 bases and J 2 bases, with 6 bases left between them. Per germline, CDR1 SGHVS and CDR2 FNYEAQ. The CDR3 loop spans 13 amino acids. CDR3 sequence: CASSSGTGNTIYF. The CDR3, as DNA: TGTGCCAGCAGCTCGGGGACTGGAAACACCATATATTTT.

The V call is TRBV27, the J call TRBJ2-6, with 7 bases aligning to TRBD2. The V and J ends lost 4 bases and 1 base, in that order; junction bases with no gene match: 4. The CDR3 loop spans 16 amino acids. In germline, CDR1 is MNHEY, CDR2 SMNVEV (reference sequence). CDR3 in DNA: TGTGCCAGCAGTTCCTCGGGAGGTTCTGGGGCCAACGTCCTGACTTTC. Translating gives CASSSSGGSGANVLTF. Supplemented by reference TRBV27 and TRBJ2-6, the full variable domain reads EAQVTQNPRYLITVTGKKLTVTCSQNMNHEYMSWYRQDPGLGLRQIYYSMNVEVTDKGDVPEGYKVSRKEKRNFPLILESPSPNQTSLYFCASSSSGGSGANVLTFGAGSRLTVL.

The V and J genes are TRBV6-5 and TRBJ1-2; no clear D gene. The CDR3 length is 14 residues. The V gene's germline CDR1 is MNHEY and CDR2 SVGAGI. V lost 0 bases, J lost 2 bases, and 7 bases lay in between. The CDR3 protein is CASSYSPENYGYTF. In DNA form, the CDR3 reads TGTGCCAGCAGTTACTCGCCCGAGAACTATGGCTACACCTTC.

This clone was observed a handful of times. This chain uses TRBV7-2 with TRBJ2-1, with 12 bases aligning to TRBD2. The CDR3 has 14 residues. V shed 5 bases and J 9 bases; nucleotides not matched to a gene: 5. The V gene's germline CDR1 is SGHTA and CDR2 FQGNSA. Here the CDR3 reads CASSLGLAGSEQFF. CDR3 DNA sequence: TGTGCCAGCAGCCTGGGACTAGCGGGTTCTGAGCAGTTCTTC.

The chain employs TRBV30 and TRBJ2-3; 8 bases fit TRBD1. The CDR3 totals 12 residues. J gave up 4 bases and V 3 bases, and 0 bases lay outside the gene matches. Germline loops: CDR1 GTSNPN, CDR2 SVGIG (reference sequence). CDR3 DNA: TGTGCCTGGAGGACAGGGGCAGATACGCAGTATTTT. Encoded protein: CAWRTGADTQYF.

The V and J genes are TRBV30 and TRBJ1-2; TRBD1 might be the D (5 bases). The CDR3 totals 18 residues. V lost 2 bases, J lost 1 base, and 23 bases lay in between. CDR1 and CDR2 (germline): GTSNPN, SVGIG (reference sequence). The CDR3 is CAWSPLFSAGQLNYGYTF. CDR3 in DNA: TGTGCCTGGAGTCCCCTCTTTTCCGCTGGACAACTTAACTATGGCTACACCTTC.

J is TRBJ1-4 and V is TRBV7-2, with 7 positions matching TRBD1. V shed 2 bases, J shed 8 bases, and the junction held 14 bases outside the gene matches. Germline-derived CDR1 and CDR2 are SGHTA and FQGNSA. The CDR3 runs 17 residues. DNA of the CDR3: TGTGCCAGCAGCTTACGAGGGGGCCCAAGGGTGGAGGAAAAACTGTTTTTT. Protein: CASSLRGGPRVEEKLFF.